The present entry profiles one T cell receptor (beta chain) with its context. This specimen comes from a study of blood T cell repertoires in COVID-19. For the study at large: The origin of the acute and convalescent COVID-19 samples was the United States, Italy and Spain. T cells, B-cell-depleted T cells, or PBMCs provided the cDNA or gDNA that served as material.

In the original processing: Reference gene primers were amplified, and this amplification served to estimate nucleated cell counts. Assay: immunoSEQ multiplex PCR; the TCRdb copy retains only in-frame clones and omits some. The V and J calls and clone size were taken over from that table, and D and trimming were inferred from the DNA. The sample has under 300,000 clones, roughly 88% seen once. After removal of 2 bases from V and 3 bases from J, the junction contained 8 bases not matched to a gene. Germline V gene lookup returns CDR1 SGHVS and CDR2 FNYEAQ. This CDR3 region has 17 residues. Sequencing used peripheral blood. The chain employs TRBV7-6 and TRBJ2-1; TRBD2 matches at 9 bases. The sequence was collected from a man between 35 and 55 years old who had recovered from COVID-19. CDR3 amino acids: CASSLSPSSGDYNEQFF. DNA for the CDR3: TGTGCCAGCAGCTTAAGCCCCTCTAGCGGGGACTACAATGAGCAGTTCTTC.